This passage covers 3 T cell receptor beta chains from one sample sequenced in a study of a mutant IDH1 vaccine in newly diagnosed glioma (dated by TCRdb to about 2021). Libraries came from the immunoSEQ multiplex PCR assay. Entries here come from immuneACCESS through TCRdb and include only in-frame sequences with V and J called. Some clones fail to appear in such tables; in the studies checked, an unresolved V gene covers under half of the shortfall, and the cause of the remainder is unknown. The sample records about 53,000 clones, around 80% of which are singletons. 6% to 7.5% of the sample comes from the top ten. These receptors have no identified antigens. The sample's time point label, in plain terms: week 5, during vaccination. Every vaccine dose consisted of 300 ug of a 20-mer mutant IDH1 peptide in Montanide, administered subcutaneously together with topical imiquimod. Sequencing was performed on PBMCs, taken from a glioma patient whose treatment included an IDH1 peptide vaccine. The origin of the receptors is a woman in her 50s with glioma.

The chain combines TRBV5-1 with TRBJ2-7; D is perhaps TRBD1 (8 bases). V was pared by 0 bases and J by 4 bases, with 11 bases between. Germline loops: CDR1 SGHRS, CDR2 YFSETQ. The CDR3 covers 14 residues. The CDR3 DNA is TGCGCCAGCAGCTTGGAACAGGGGGGGTACGAGCAGTACTTC. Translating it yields CASSLEQGGYEQYF.

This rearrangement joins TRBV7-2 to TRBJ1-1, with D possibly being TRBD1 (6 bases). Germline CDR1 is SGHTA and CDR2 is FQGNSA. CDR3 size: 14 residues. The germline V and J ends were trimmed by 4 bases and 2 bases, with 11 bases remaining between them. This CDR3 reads CASSWGQTNTEAFF. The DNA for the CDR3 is TGTGCCAGCAGCTGGGGGCAGACAAACACTGAAGCTTTCTTT. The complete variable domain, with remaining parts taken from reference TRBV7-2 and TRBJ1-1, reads GAGVSQSPSNKVTEKGKDVELRCDPISGHTALYWYRQSLGQGLEFLIYFQGNSAPDKSGLPSDRFSAERTGGSVSTLTIQRTQQEDSAVYLCASSWGQTNTEAFFGQGTRLTVV.

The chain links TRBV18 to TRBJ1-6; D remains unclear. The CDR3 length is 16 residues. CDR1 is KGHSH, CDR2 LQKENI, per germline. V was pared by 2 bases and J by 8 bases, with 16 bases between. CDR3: CASSPLMWPDDSPLHF. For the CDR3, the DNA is TGTGCCAGCTCACCATTGATGTGGCCAGACGATTCACCCCTCCACTTT. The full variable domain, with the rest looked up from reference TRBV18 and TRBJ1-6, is NAGVMQNPRHLVRRRGQEARLRCSPMKGHSHVYWYRQLPEEGLKFMVYLQKENIIDESGMPKERFSAEFPKEGPSILRIQQVVRGDSAAYFCASSPLMWPDDSPLHFGNGTRLTVT.